The 4 T cell receptor beta chains reported below all come from one sample, sequenced in a study of cytomegalovirus exposure and HLA in healthy donors. The study ran its PCR with 60 Vbeta and 13 Jbeta primers. Sequencing used immunoSEQ multiplex PCR; TCRdb keeps in-frame clones, though not all of them. The sample carries 95,000 to 100,000 clones, 65% to 80% recorded once. Sample: PBMCs. The receptors come from a middle-aged woman in good health and CMV-seronegative.

This sequence joins TRBV10-3 and TRBJ1-5, with D unclear. The germline V gene has CDR1 ENHRY and CDR2 SYGVKD. This CDR3 has 13 amino acids. With 4 bases removed from V and 0 bases from J, the gap between germline ends came to 4 bases. CDR3 nucleotides: TGTGCCATCAGTGCAGTTAGCAATCAGCCCCAGCATTTT. It translates to CAISAVSNQPQHF.

The V and J genes are TRBV6-5 and TRBJ1-1, with D hard to call. CDR3 length equals 13 residues. Trimming took 5 bases from V and 1 from J, leaving 8 bases between them. CDR1 is MNHEY and CDR2 is SVGAGI in the germline V gene. This CDR3 reads CASSILGNTEAFF. The CDR3 region has the DNA TGTGCCAGCAGTATCCTCGGGAACACTGAAGCTTTCTTT.

This clone has only a few counts. V gene TRBV11-2 combines with J gene TRBJ2-7, with 7 bases that match TRBD1. The CDR3 sequence is 14 residues long. Germline lookup yields CDR1 SGHAT and CDR2 FQNNGV. With V trimmed by 3 bases and J by 2 bases, 4 bases remained unmatched. The CDR3 DNA reads as TGTGCCAGCAGCTTTAGCAGGGGGACCTACGAGCAGTACTTC. Amino acids: CASSFSRGTYEQYF. Supplemented by reference TRBV11-2 and TRBJ2-7, the full variable domain reads EAGVAQSPRYKIIEKRQSVAFWCNPISGHATLYWYQQILGQGPKLLIQFQNNGVVDDSQLPKDRFSAERLKGVDSTLKIQPAKLEDSAVYLCASSFSRGTYEQYFGPGTRLTVT.

V gene TRBV2 combines with J gene TRBJ1-1, with D perhaps TRBD1 (5 bases). Germline values: CDR1 SNHLY, CDR2 FYNNEI. This CDR3 is built from 13 residues. Trimming left V 8 bases short and J 1 base short, with 11 bases between. The CDR3 DNA reads as TGTGCCAGCGCCGGACAACCGAACACTGAAGCTTTCTTT. Translation gives CASAGQPNTEAFF. The variable domain in full, with the rest retrieved from reference TRBV2 and TRBJ1-1, is EPEVTQTPSHQVTQMGQEVILRCVPISNHLYFYWYRQILGQKVEFLVSFYNNEISEKSEIFDDQFSVERPDGSNFTLKIRSTKLEDSAMYFCASAGQPNTEAFFGQGTRLTVV.